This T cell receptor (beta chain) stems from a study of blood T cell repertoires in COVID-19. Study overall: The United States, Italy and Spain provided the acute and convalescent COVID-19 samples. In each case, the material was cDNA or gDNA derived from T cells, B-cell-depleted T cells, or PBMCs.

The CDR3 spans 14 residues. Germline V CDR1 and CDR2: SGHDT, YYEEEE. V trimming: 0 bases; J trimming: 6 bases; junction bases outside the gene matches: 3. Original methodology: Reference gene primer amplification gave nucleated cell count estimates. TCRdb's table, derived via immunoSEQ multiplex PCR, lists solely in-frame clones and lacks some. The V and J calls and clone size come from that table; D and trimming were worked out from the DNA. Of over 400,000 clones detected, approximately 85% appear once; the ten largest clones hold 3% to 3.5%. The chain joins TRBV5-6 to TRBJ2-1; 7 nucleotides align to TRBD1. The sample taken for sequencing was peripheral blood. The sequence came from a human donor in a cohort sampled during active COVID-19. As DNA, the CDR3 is TGTGCCAGCAGCTTGGGACAGGGCCTCAATGAGCAGTTCTTC. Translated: CASSLGQGLNEQFF.